Listed below are T cell receptor beta chains from one sample, sequenced in a study of T cells in Graves' hyperthyroidism and ophthalmopathy. TCRdb re-called the multiplex PCR reads through MiXCR, storing one row per CDR3 protein. Of some 500,000 distinct CDR3 sequences in the sample, roughly 16% were seen once. The sample taken for sequencing was blood. The receptors were gathered from a woman in her thirties with Graves' ophthalmopathy. Each CDR3 is given with its conserved first and last residue. A D gene is named only where the DNA matches it firmly. The size of a clone is reported for some rows only, either as once, few or many, or as a class for expanded clones.

abundance	v_gene	d_gene	j_gene	len	CDR3nt	CDR3aa
many	TRBV28	TRBD1	TRBJ2-7	14	TGTGCCAGCAGTTGGACAGGCTTCTCCTACGAGCAGTACTTC	CASSWTGFSYEQYF
many	TRBV7-2	NA	TRBJ1-2	16	TGTGCCAGCAGCTTAGCGCACTTAACGGTCAACTATGGCTACACCTTC	CASSLAHLTVNYGYTF
NA	TRBV11-2	NA	TRBJ1-2	17	TGTGCCAGCAGCTTGGGGGGCCACCACCGACAACTTCATGGCTACACCTTC	CASSLGGHHRQLHGYTF
few	TRBV27	TRBD2	TRBJ2-3	15	TGTGCCAGCACCATAGCGGGAGGGCCGGGAGATACGCAGTATTTT	CASTIAGGPGDTQYF
many	TRBV11-3	NA	TRBJ2-1	14	TGTGCCAGCAGCTTAGAGGGACCGTACAATGAGCAGTTCTTC	CASSLEGPYNEQFF
many	TRBV5-1	NA	TRBJ1-2	13	TGCGCCAGCAGCTTGGTAGGCGGAAATGGCTACACCTTC	CASSLVGGNGYTF
few	TRBV27	TRBD1	TRBJ1-4	15	TGTGCCAGCAGTTGGCAGGGGGTGACTAATGAAAAACTGTTTTTT	CASSWQGVTNEKLFF
NA	TRBV19	NA	TRBJ2-2	15	TGTGCCAGTAGTATGTCGGGTTTGAACACCGGGGAGCTGTTTTTT	CASSMSGLNTGELFF
many	TRBV20-1	TRBD1	TRBJ1-1	13	TGCAGTGCTAGGGACAGGCCGAACACTGAAGCTTTCTTT	CSARDRPNTEAFF
many	TRBV7-3	NA	TRBJ2-3	14	TGTGCCAGCAGCTTAGAACACCTCACAGATACGCAGTATTTT	CASSLEHLTDTQYF
many	TRBV12-3/TRBV12-4	NA	TRBJ1-2	14	TGTGCCAGCAGTTTACCACCCTCCAACTATGGCTACACCTTC	CASSLPPSNYGYTF
many	TRBV5-1	NA	TRBJ2-7	15	TGCGCCAGCAGCTTGGCCGGAGGAGGGGGCTACGAGCAGTACTTC	CASSLAGGGGYEQYF
NA	TRBV28	TRBD1	TRBJ2-1	15	TGTGCCAGCAGGCAGACAGGGGCTACCAACAATGAGCAGTTCTTC	CASRQTGATNNEQFF
NA	TRBV28	TRBD1	TRBJ1-2	15	TGTGCCAGCAGCTCTGGACAGGGGTTAGGCTATGGCTACACCTTC	CASSSGQGLGYGYTF
NA	TRBV19	NA	TRBJ1-5	15	TGTGCCACCCAAGGACAAACAAATAGCAATCAGCCCCAGCATTTT	CATQGQTNSNQPQHF
many	TRBV9	NA	TRBJ1-2	13	TGTGCCAGCAGCGAAGCACCCCACTATGGCTACACCTTC	CASSEAPHYGYTF
many	TRBV4-3	NA	TRBJ1-1	17	TGCGCCAGCAGCCAGGCAGGTACACAGGGTTCGAACACTGAAGCTTTCTTT	CASSQAGTQGSNTEAFF
few	TRBV29-1	NA	TRBJ1-3	12	TGCAGCGTTCTACAGCCAGGAAACACCATATATTTT	CSVLQPGNTIYF
many	TRBV18	NA	TRBJ2-7	16	TGTGCCAGCTCACGAACCACCGCCAGTACGACCTACGAGCAGTACTTC	CASSRTTASTTYEQYF
many	TRBV7-8	TRBD2	TRBJ2-1	20	TGTGCCAGCAGCTGGTCTGCGGGACTAGCGGGAGGGTTAACGTACAATGAGCAGTTCTTC	CASSWSAGLAGGLTYNEQFF
NA	TRBV4-3	NA	TRBJ2-2	16	TGCGCCAGCAGCCAAGATTCACAGTCGAACACCGGGGAGCTGTTTTTT	CASSQDSQSNTGELFF
many	TRBV12-3/TRBV12-4	TRBD2	TRBJ2-4	15	TGTGCCAGCAGTTGGGGACTAGCGGGACGGGACATTCAGTACTTC	CASSWGLAGRDIQYF
NA	TRBV6-9	TRBD1	TRBJ1-2	16	TGTGCCAGCAGTTACGCTTCGCCGGGACAGGGTTCCGGCTACACCTTC	CASSYASPGQGSGYTF
NA	TRBV28	NA	TRBJ1-3	12	TGTGCCAGCGGTCCTTACGGAAACACCATATATTTT	CASGPYGNTIYF
few	TRBV4-1	NA	TRBJ1-6	15	TGCGCCAGCAGCCAAGGGGGGTTGGGAAATTCACCCCTCCACTTT	CASSQGGLGNSPLHF
many	TRBV3-1	NA	TRBJ2-1	16	TGTGCCAGCAGCCAAGATGGAGCGGCATCCTACAATGAGCAGTTCTTC	CASSQDGAASYNEQFF
many	TRBV3-1	NA	TRBJ2-7	13	TGTGCCAGCAGCCAAAGGACCGGCTACGAGCAGTACTTC	CASSQRTGYEQYF
NA	TRBV27	NA	TRBJ1-4	11	TGTGCCAGCAGGGGGGGGATGGAACTGTTTTTT	CASRGGMELFF
many	TRBV7-2	NA	TRBJ2-6	15	TGTGCCAGCAGCTCCGGAGTGGCTGGGGCCAACGTCCTGACTTTC	CASSSGVAGANVLTF
NA	TRBV7-2	NA	TRBJ2-7	14	TGTGCCAGCAGCTTGATTGTAAGGTCCTACGAGCAGTACTTC	CASSLIVRSYEQYF
many	TRBV7-2	NA	TRBJ2-1	13	TGTGCCAGCAGCTACCTACTAGCTAATGAGCAGTTCTTC	CASSYLLANEQFF
many	TRBV20-1	NA	TRBJ2-1	14	TGCAGTGCTCCCCGATCCCCGGATTACAATGAGCAGTTCTTC	CSAPRSPDYNEQFF
NA	TRBV10-1	NA	TRBJ2-1	16	TGCGCCAGCAGTGAGTCGTGGGAAGTCCCCTACAATGAGCAGTTCTTC	CASSESWEVPYNEQFF
few	TRBV28	NA	TRBJ1-1	15	TGTGCCAGCAGTTTAGGGGTCTTATTGAACACTGAAGCTTTCTTT	CASSLGVLLNTEAFF
NA	TRBV5-1	TRBD2	TRBJ2-7	14	TGCGCCAGCAGCACCGGACTAGCGGAAAGTAAGCAGTACTTC	CASSTGLAESKQYF
NA	TRBV28	NA	TRBJ2-7	12	TGTGCCAGCGGGCAGGGTCACTACGAGCAGTACTTC	CASGQGHYEQYF
NA	TRBV19	TRBD1	TRBJ1-5	16	TGTGCCAGTAGTATACGGGGACAGCAGGGGAATCAGCCCCAGCATTTT	CASSIRGQQGNQPQHF
once	TRBV20-1	NA	TRBJ1-2	15	TGCAGTGCTATGACAGCGCCCTCTTCTAACTATGGCTACACCTTC	CSAMTAPSSNYGYTF
many	TRBV12-3/TRBV12-4	NA	TRBJ2-3	13	TGTGCCAGCAGTTTTGAAATGGGAGATACGCAGTATTTT	CASSFEMGDTQYF
NA	TRBV7-9	NA	TRBJ2-3	12	TGTGCCAGCAGCTTAGGACCCCCTACGCAGTATTTT	CASSLGPPTQYF
few	TRBV7-6	NA	TRBJ2-2	16	TGTGCCAGCAGCTTAGCGCCAGGACCAGGGACCGGGGAGCTGTTTTTT	CASSLAPGPGTGELFF
NA	TRBV4-2	TRBD1	TRBJ1-2	15	TGTGCCAGCAGCCAAGGTTGGACAGGGGAAGGCGGCTACACCTTC	CASSQGWTGEGGYTF
many	TRBV28	NA	TRBJ1-1	14	TGTGCCAGCAGCTTAGGGCGGTTGAACACTGAAGCTTTCTTT	CASSLGRLNTEAFF
few	TRBV20-1	NA	TRBJ1-1	13	TGCAGTGCTAGAGATGAAGTAAACACTGAAGCTTTCTTT	CSARDEVNTEAFF
NA	TRBV19	NA	TRBJ1-6	14	TGTGCCAGTAGATCCGGGAACTTCAATTCACCCCTCCACTTT	CASRSGNFNSPLHF